This T cell receptor beta chain comes out of a study of tumor and adjacent non-tumor tissue in lung cancer. Study overall: Patients comprised roughly 12 adenocarcinoma, a couple of squamous cell carcinoma and 1 small cell lung cancer.

The library came from three nested PCR rounds adapted from ARM-PCR protocols. Using its own MiXCR run on the multiplex PCR reads, TCRdb lists one record per CDR3 protein. The sample has roughly 81,000 distinct CDR3 sequences; about 61% are singletons. Study findings and constraints: Tumor TCR diversity, when higher, was linked to shorter survival.

The germline CDR1 and CDR2 sequences are MNHNS and SASEGT. The CDR3 spans 13 residues. In the case of this clonotype: Its antigen is undetermined. The junction shows a germline mismatch at one end, possibly a read error.

RNA was extracted from bulk tissue without any cell sorting. Sequencing used lung tumor tissue. This sequence was found in a man between 65 and 85 years old with non-small cell lung cancer. V and J are TRBV6-1 and TRBJ1-2; D gene uncertain. The CDR3 bases are TGTGCCAGCATCCGCCGGGCAGGCTATGACTACACCTTC. It is translated as CASIRRAGYDYTF.